A single sample is the source of the 19 T cell receptor beta chains below, sequenced in a study of CD8+ T cells in alopecia areata. In each case, RNA was isolated and then reverse transcribed into cDNA as the sequencing template. Data came from immunoSEQ multiplex PCR; TCRdb stores just in-frame clones and leaves some out. The sample consists of 90,000 to 150,000 clones, 35% to 40% of them appearing once. The sequencing sample was made of CD4+ T cells sorted from blood. These receptors were taken from a human donor with alopecia areata.

This clone was counted ten times or more. This same CDR3 is encoded by further DNA sequences in the sample. The rearrangement joins TRBV4-1 to TRBJ2-5; 7 bases are a match to TRBD1. From germline, CDR1 is MGHRA and CDR2 YSYEKL. The CDR3 has 14 amino acids. Unmatched junction bases numbered 1, after V lost 0 bases and J lost 3 bases. This CDR3 is CASSQEGTEETQYF. CDR3 nucleotide sequence: TGCGCCAGCAGCCAAGAGGGGACAGAAGAGACCCAGTACTTC.

The J gene is TRBJ2-1, the V gene TRBV14; D unclear. Germline V CDR1 and CDR2: SGHDN, FVKESK. The CDR3 is 12 amino acids. The V end lost 5 bases, the J end lost 13 bases, and 15 bases lay between the germline ends. CDR3 in amino acids: CASSWLPDRQFF. The CDR3 nucleotides read TGTGCCAGCAGCTGGCTACCCGATAGACAGTTCTTC.

This clone has just one count. The chain links TRBV6-6 to TRBJ1-1, with D perhaps matching TRBD1 (6 bases). Germline V gives CDR1 MNHNY, CDR2 SVGAGI (reference sequence). V gave up 7 bases and J gave up 2 bases, with 17 bases separating them. The CDR3 runs to 15 residues. This CDR3 is CASIKGGRRNTEAFF. In DNA, the CDR3 is TGTGCCAGCATTAAGGGGGGTCGTAGAAACACTGAAGCTTTCTTT.

This clone came up once. Here the CDR3 DNA reads TGCGCCAGCAGCTTGATTGGGACAGCTGAAGCTTTCTTT. This translates into CASSLIGTAEAFF. The V gene is TRBV5-1, the J gene TRBJ1-1; 7 bases map to TRBD1. The length of the CDR3 is 13 residues. Germline V gives CDR1 SGHRS, CDR2 YFSETQ. Trimming removed 1 base from V and 6 bases from J; junction bases left unmatched: 3.

The CDR3 DNA sequence: TGCAGCGCCGAGGGACATACAAAAAACATTCAGTACTTC. Translation: CSAEGHTKNIQYF. The chain carries TRBV29-1 and TRBJ2-4; TRBD1 might be the D (6 bases). The length of the CDR3 is 13 residues. Germline CDR1 SQVTM, CDR2 ANQGSEA. V was shortened by 7 bases and J by 4 bases, with 14 bases between the two germline ends.

The sample holds a few counts of this clone. The rearrangement joins TRBV29-1 to TRBJ1-2, with D perhaps matching TRBD1 (5 bases). The CDR3 consists of 12 residues. V lost 2 bases and J 8 bases, leaving 12 bases between the germline ends. Per germline, CDR1 SQVTM and CDR2 ANQGSEA. For the CDR3, the DNA is TGCAGCGTTGAAACCAGGGTCAGCGGCTACACCTTC. Encoded protein: CSVETRVSGYTF.

Only one count was recorded for this clone. V is TRBV5-1 and J is TRBJ2-1, with D possibly being TRBD1 (6 bases). The V end lost 2 bases, the J end lost 9 bases, and 9 bases lay between the germline ends. The germline gives CDR1 SGHRS, CDR2 YFSETQ. This CDR3 contains 12 residues. The CDR3 loop is CASSFKGGEQFF. Written as DNA, the CDR3 is TGCGCCAGCAGCTTCAAAGGGGGTGAGCAGTTCTTC.

The rearrangement uses TRBV18 and TRBJ1-1; the D gene is possibly TRBD1 (5 bases). In germline, CDR1 is KGHSH, CDR2 LQKENI. With 3 bases removed from V and 1 base from J, the gap between germline ends came to 9 bases. The CDR3 is made up of 14 amino acids. The CDR3 nucleotides are TGTGCCAGCTCACCGTTACAGGAGAACACTGAAGCTTTCTTT. Translation: CASSPLQENTEAFF.

The chain carries TRBV28 and TRBJ1-5; perhaps TRBD1 as D (5 bases). CDR1 MDHEN and CDR2 SYDVKM come from the germline V gene. This CDR3 has 11 amino acids. Deletions cut 8 bases from V and 7 bases from J, with 9 bases between. The CDR3 nucleotides are TGTGCCAGCTCGACAGCGCAGCCCCAGCATTTT. This translates into CASSTAQPQHF.

Written as DNA, the CDR3 is TGTGCCAGCAGCGTAAGGGGAGATACGCAGTATTTT. Translating gives CASSVRGDTQYF. The gene calls are TRBV2 and TRBJ2-3; a weak D match, TRBD1 (5 bases). Germline CDR1 and CDR2: SNHLY and FYNNEI. Trimming left V 6 bases short and J 5 bases short, with 9 bases between. The CDR3 length is 12 residues.

This clone was observed a few times. Here the CDR3 reads CASSPLLNTEAFF. In nucleotides, the CDR3 is TGTGCCAGCAGTCCGCTCCTGAACACTGAAGCTTTCTTT. This chain links TRBV28 with TRBJ1-1; no reliable D call. Trimming took off 5 bases at V and 0 bases at J, with 7 bases between the two ends. Germline V gene sequence: CDR1 MDHEN, CDR2 SYDVKM. The length of the CDR3 is 13 residues.

This clone has just a few counts. The chain has TRBV29-1 and TRBJ2-5; TRBD2 matches at 11 bases. This CDR3 region has 14 residues. CDR1 is SQVTM, CDR2 ANQGSEA, per germline. With V trimmed by 2 bases and J by 6 bases, 5 bases remained unmatched. DNA of the CDR3: TGCAGCGTTGAAATAGCGGGGGGGCGGCAGACCCAGTACTTC. Translating gives CSVEIAGGRQTQYF.

The chain recombines TRBV7-3 with TRBJ2-1, with D possibly being TRBD2 (5 bases). This CDR3 contains 15 residues. The V and J ends lost 5 bases and 5 bases respectively, with 16 bases between them. Germline CDR1 SGHTA, CDR2 FQGTGA. This chain's CDR3 is CASSPGNGRNNEQFF. The DNA for the CDR3 is TGTGCCAGCAGCCCGGGGAACGGGCGTAACAATGAGCAGTTCTTC.

A few counts support this clone. The chain employs TRBV28 and TRBJ2-1; 7 bases are a match to TRBD1. There are 16 residues in the CDR3. After removal of 5 bases from V and 3 bases from J, the junction contained 10 bases not matched to a gene. CDR1 and CDR2 (germline): MDHEN, SYDVKM. This chain's CDR3 is CASSPPGTASYNEQFF. In DNA form, the CDR3 reads TGTGCCAGCAGTCCTCCCGGGACAGCAAGCTACAATGAGCAGTTCTTC. Looking up the rest from reference TRBV28 and TRBJ2-1 gives the full variable domain: DVKVTQSSRYLVKRTGEKVFLECVQDMDHENMFWYRQDPGLGLRLIYFSYDVKMKEKGDIPEGYSVSREKKERFSLILESASTNQTSMYLCASSPPGTASYNEQFFGPGTRLTVL.

The rearrangement links TRBV7-8 to TRBJ1-2; 10 positions agree with TRBD1. The CDR3 is 14 amino acids. V lost 5 bases, J lost 6 bases, and 6 bases stayed unmatched. The germline V gene has CDR1 SGHVS and CDR2 FQNEAQ. This CDR3 is CASSTDRGRDGYTF. CDR3 coding DNA: TGTGCCAGCAGCACTGACAGGGGGCGCGATGGCTACACCTTC.

This chain connects TRBV30 to TRBJ1-5; D may be TRBD1 (6 bases). Trimming pared 2 bases from V and 4 bases from J, leaving 9 bases between. From germline, CDR1 is GTSNPN and CDR2 SVGIG (reference sequence). This CDR3 has 13 residues. CDR3: CAWSLQGNQPQHF. The CDR3 DNA follows: TGTGCCTGGAGTTTACAGGGAAATCAGCCCCAGCATTTT.

The chain couples TRBV4-1 to TRBJ2-3; TRBD2 matches 8 bases. There are 16 residues in the CDR3. The junction had 6 bases not matched to a gene; V was cut back by 4 bases and J by 0 bases. CDR1 and CDR2 from the germline V gene are MGHRA and YSYEKL. The DNA of the CDR3 is TGCGCCAGCAGCCCCCTCGGGGGGGAAAGCACAGATACGCAGTATTTT. It is translated as CASSPLGGESTDTQYF.

This clone appeared a single time. The chain carries TRBV27 and TRBJ2-3; D may correspond to TRBD1 or TRBD2 (5 bases each). This CDR3 comprises 14 residues. The V and J ends lost 7 bases and 11 bases respectively, with 22 bases between them. In germline, CDR1 is MNHEY, CDR2 SMNVEV (reference sequence). The CDR3 protein is CASTGWGSAARQYF. For the CDR3, the DNA is TGTGCCAGCACAGGGTGGGGGTCGGCGGCCCGGCAGTATTTT.

The J gene is TRBJ2-7, the V gene TRBV5-6; the D gene is possibly TRBD2 (5 bases). V lost 4 bases, J lost 4 bases, and 15 bases lay in between. The CDR3 runs 14 residues. Germline lookup yields CDR1 SGHDT and CDR2 YYEEEE. The CDR3, as DNA: TGTGCCAGCAGCACTCGGACTTCTTCTTACGAGCAGTACTTC. Its translation is CASSTRTSSYEQYF.